Shown below are 25 T cell receptor beta chains from a single sample sequenced in a study of blood T cell repertoires in COVID-19. Libraries were prepared by immunoSEQ multiplex PCR; TCRdb keeps only in-frame clonotypes and omits some of them. This table has a few hundred thousand clones, about 86% appearing once. Input material: PBMCs or T cells enriched from blood (not recorded which). The receptor set was obtained from a man aged 25-45 years with acute COVID-19.

This sequence joins TRBV4-1 and TRBJ2-3; no firm D call. Trimming cost V 0 bases and J 0 bases, with 13 bases left between them. Germline lookup yields CDR1 MGHRA and CDR2 YSYEKL. The CDR3 runs to 17 residues. The CDR3 reads CASSQETRRASTDTQYF. The CDR3 DNA reads TGCGCCAGCAGCCAAGAGACACGGCGAGCTAGCACAGATACGCAGTATTTT.

This chain links TRBV28 with TRBJ2-1, with 10 bases lining up with TRBD2. This CDR3 is 14 amino acids long. Looked up from germline, CDR1 is MDHEN and CDR2 is SYDVKM. Unmatched junction bases numbered 6, after V lost 6 bases and J lost 7 bases. The DNA for the CDR3 is TGTGCCAGCAGAGACAGCGGGGGGGTAAATGAGCAGTTCTTC. Protein: CASRDSGGVNEQFF.

A single count supports this clone. The chain recombines TRBV11-2 with TRBJ2-6, with 10 bases that match TRBD1. Trimming took 5 bases from V and 1 from J; bases not matched to a gene: 8. The CDR3 sequence is 18 residues long. Germline V CDR1 and CDR2: SGHAT, FQNNGV. CDR3: CASSTPGTGASGANVLTF. The CDR3 DNA follows: TGTGCCAGCAGCACCCCCGGGACAGGGGCATCTGGGGCCAACGTCCTGACTTTC.

The CDR3 bases are TGTGCCAGTAGTGACAGGGCCCGAGACTATGGCTACACCTTC. Protein: CASSDRARDYGYTF. The chain carries TRBV19 and TRBJ1-2; 7 positions agree with TRBD1. The CDR3 loop spans 14 amino acids. CDR1 and CDR2 from the germline V gene are LNHDA and SQIVND (reference sequence). V shed 5 bases and J 3 bases; nucleotides not matched to a gene: 6.

This chain uses TRBV5-4 with TRBJ2-2; no reliable D call. The CDR3 sequence is 14 residues long. Per the germline V gene, CDR1 is SGHNT and CDR2 is YYREEE (reference sequence). Deletions cut 0 bases from V and 0 bases from J, with 3 bases between. The CDR3 reads CASSLAANTGELFF. The CDR3 DNA sequence: TGTGCCAGCAGCTTGGCAGCGAACACCGGGGAGCTGTTTTTT.

In this sample, this clone turned up once. The rearrangement joins TRBV7-2 to TRBJ2-7, with 10 bases that match TRBD2. V lost 0 bases to trimming and J lost 0 bases; unmatched junction nucleotides: 2. This CDR3 has 16 residues. CDR1 SGHTA and CDR2 FQGNSA come from the germline V gene. CDR3 sequence (DNA): TGTGCCAGCAGCTTAGCGGGGACTAGCGCCTCCTACGAGCAGTACGTC. This codes for CASSLAGTSASYEQYV.

This CDR3 reads CASSQPPLAGAVLAGELFF. In nucleotides, the CDR3 is TGCGCCAGCAGCCAACCCCCACTAGCGGGGGCGGTCCTCGCCGGGGAGCTGTTTTTT. The J gene is TRBJ2-2, the V gene TRBV4-1; 11 nucleotides align to TRBD2. The CDR3 runs to 19 residues. Germline-derived CDR1 and CDR2 are MGHRA and YSYEKL. After removal of 2 bases from V and 6 bases from J, the junction contained 14 bases not matched to a gene.

CDR3: CASSLGQNTEAFF. The CDR3 bases are TGTGCCAGCAGCTTAGGACAAAACACTGAAGCTTTCTTT. The rearrangement joins TRBV11-3 to TRBJ1-1; unclear D gene. CDR3 length equals 13 residues. Germline V lookup: CDR1 SGHNT, CDR2 YENEEA. V lost 1 base to trimming and J lost 2 bases, with 5 bases between them.

The chain combines TRBV11-2 with TRBJ1-2, with a possible D match to TRBD1 (6 bases). The CDR3 sequence is 14 residues long. V gave up 10 bases and J gave up 8 bases, with 23 bases separating them. Germline CDR1 and CDR2: SGHAT and FQNNGV. DNA of the CDR3: TGTGCCACCGAGGGGGACCCTCTTAGGGGAGGCTACACCTTC. It specifies CATEGDPLRGGYTF.

V gene TRBV11-3 combines with J gene TRBJ1-6; 10 positions match TRBD1. The V segment lost 6 bases and the J segment 7 bases; nucleotides outside the gene matches: 3. This CDR3 spans 14 amino acids. Germline lookup yields CDR1 SGHNT and CDR2 YENEEA. CDR3 sequence reads: CASRGQGYNSPLHF. CDR3 nucleotide sequence: TGTGCCAGCAGGGGACAGGGGTACAATTCACCCCTCCACTTT.

The chain links TRBV7-9 to TRBJ1-2; 9 bases agree with TRBD1. In germline, CDR1 is SEHNR, CDR2 FQNEAQ (reference sequence). With V trimmed by 7 bases and J by 4 bases, 4 bases remained unmatched. This CDR3 spans 13 amino acids. The CDR3 here is CASTRDRVYGYTF. CDR3 coding DNA: TGTGCCAGCACCCGGGACAGGGTCTATGGCTACACCTTC.

Only one count was recorded for this clone. This chain uses TRBV10-3 with TRBJ1-2; D may be TRBD1 (5 bases). The CDR3 contains 14 residues. V lost 10 bases and J lost 4, with 19 bases in between. Per the germline V gene, CDR1 is ENHRY and CDR2 is SYGVKD. CDR3 sequence reads: CATKQGLETYGYTF. The DNA of the CDR3 is TGTGCCACGAAGCAGGGTTTAGAAACCTATGGCTACACCTTC.

The genes are TRBV19 and TRBJ1-4; D not resolved. The CDR3 runs 11 residues. The germline V and J ends were trimmed by 3 bases and 8 bases, with 4 bases remaining between them. Germline-derived CDR1 and CDR2 are LNHDA and SQIVND (reference sequence). This CDR3 is CASSMREKLFF. The CDR3 DNA reads TGTGCCAGTAGTATGAGAGAAAAACTGTTTTTT.

The V and J genes are TRBV30 and TRBJ2-1; D is unresolved. V lost 0 bases to trimming and J lost 7 bases, with 7 bases between them. Germline assignment: CDR1 GTSNPN and CDR2 SVGIG (reference sequence). The CDR3 covers 12 residues. CDR3 nucleotide sequence: TGTGCCTGGAGTGTAAACCTAAATGAGCAGTTCTTC. Translation: CAWSVNLNEQFF.

The chain couples TRBV7-8 to TRBJ2-4, with D perhaps TRBD2 (5 bases). V was clipped by 5 bases and J by 0 bases, with 14 bases between them. The CDR3 is 16 residues long. Germline-derived CDR1 and CDR2 are SGHVS and FQNEAQ. Here the CDR3 reads CASSHEEDLAKNIQYF. In DNA form, the CDR3 reads TGTGCCAGCAGCCACGAGGAGGACCTAGCCAAAAACATTCAGTACTTC.

The chain combines TRBV6-2 or TRBV6-3 with TRBJ1-2; D gene unclear. Germline CDR1 reads MNHEY; CDR2 reads SVGEGT. The V end was cut by 4 bases, the J end by 4 bases, with 7 bases between. This CDR3 contains 12 residues. CDR3 sequence reads: CASSSETYGYTF. CDR3 bases: TGTGCCAGCAGTTCGGAGACCTATGGCTACACCTTC.

V is TRBV7-8 and J is TRBJ2-3, with 9 bases identical to TRBD2. V lost 2 bases and J lost 4; bases outside the gene matches: 7. The CDR3 is 16 amino acids. Germline V gene sequence: CDR1 SGHVS, CDR2 FQNEAQ. The CDR3: CASSLPSGLAADTQYF. CDR3 DNA: TGTGCCAGCAGCTTACCCTCGGGACTAGCCGCAGATACGCAGTATTTT.

V gene TRBV28 combines with J gene TRBJ1-1; D may be TRBD1 (6 bases). This CDR3 comprises 15 residues. The germline gives CDR1 MDHEN, CDR2 SYDVKM. Trimming removed 5 bases at V and 4 bases at J, with 17 bases between. The CDR3 DNA reads TGTGCCAGCAGTCGAGCAACAATAGGGGGCACTGAAGCTTTCTTT. This gives the protein CASSRATIGGTEAFF.

This clone was counted between two and nine times. In nucleotides, the CDR3 is TGTGCCACCAGCAGAGCGGGACAGAACACTGAAGCTTTCTTT. Its translation is CATSRAGQNTEAFF. The chain recombines TRBV15 with TRBJ1-1, with D tentatively TRBD1 (6 bases). Germline CDR1 LNHNV, CDR2 YYDKDF (reference sequence). The length of the CDR3 is 14 residues. The ends were cut back, 1 base at V and 1 base at J, with 7 bases in the middle.

The chain links TRBV20-1 to TRBJ1-3, with a tentative D call TRBD1 (6 bases). The CDR3 contains 11 residues. Trimming removed 4 bases from V and 11 bases from J, with 12 bases in between. Germline V gives CDR1 DFQATT, CDR2 SNEGSKA (reference sequence). The CDR3 sequence is CSAKSGESIYF. The CDR3 DNA reads as TGCAGTGCTAAATCAGGGGAATCCATATATTTT.

This chain connects TRBV28 to TRBJ1-2, with no clear D. Germline V CDR1 and CDR2: MDHEN, SYDVKM. The CDR3 length is 13 residues. V lost 5 bases, J lost 8 bases, and 15 bases lay in between. The CDR3 here is CASSRGSPGGYTF. CDR3 sequence (DNA): TGTGCCAGCAGTCGAGGGTCCCCGGGAGGCTACACCTTC.

This clone has a single count. V usage is TRBV5-3 and J usage is TRBJ1-1, with D hard to call. Being an ORF, TRBV5-3 has a function that is uncertain. There are 19 residues in the CDR3. Deletions cut 2 bases from V and 1 base from J, with 24 bases between. Written as DNA, the CDR3 is TGTGCCAGAAGCTTCCTGACCGATCCATGCCCGCCAGGGAACACTGAAGCTTTCTTT. This translates into CARSFLTDPCPPGNTEAFF.

The chain recombines TRBV10-3 with TRBJ1-2; D unresolved. The CDR3 extends over 11 amino acids. V was clipped by 3 bases and J by 4 bases, with 3 bases between them. Per the germline V gene, CDR1 is ENHRY and CDR2 is SYGVKD. The CDR3 reads CAISDIYGYTF. CDR3 nucleotides: TGTGCCATCAGTGATATCTATGGCTACACCTTC.

CDR3 in DNA: TGCGCCAGCAGCCAAGATGGGGGGAGAGGAGATACGCAGTATTTT. It encodes CASSQDGGRGDTQYF. The chain combines TRBV4-1 with TRBJ2-3, with D perhaps TRBD2 (6 bases). V was pared by 0 bases and J by 5 bases, with 12 bases between. This CDR3 region has 15 residues. Germline CDR1 and CDR2: MGHRA and YSYEKL.

The chain is built from TRBV10-3 and TRBJ1-1, with 7 bases identical to TRBD1. V gave up 2 bases and J gave up 0 bases; unmatched junction bases: 6. Per the germline V gene, CDR1 is ENHRY and CDR2 is SYGVKD. The CDR3 sequence is 16 residues long. CDR3: CAISEGDRSMNTEAFF. The CDR3 nucleotides read TGTGCCATCAGTGAGGGGGACAGAAGTATGAACACTGAAGCTTTCTTT.